The sequence of this T cell receptor (beta chain) was determined in a study of read filtering for tumor transcriptome and immune sequencing. This clonotype was counted many times. From approximately 430 ng of RNA, a library with molecular barcoded alpha/delta and beta/gamma adaptors was made. TCRdb ran MiXCR on the reads and lists one entry per CDR3 protein. Of 75,000 to 95,000 distinct CDR3 sequences listed, 9% to 15% are singletons. V was pared by 5 bases and J by 7 bases, with 13 bases of the junction left unmatched. The CDR3 extends over 16 amino acids. In germline, CDR1 is MNHNY, CDR2 SVGAGI (reference sequence).

The source material was a population of CD138-negative cells sorted from bone marrow. This chain links TRBV6-6 with TRBJ2-1, with TRBD2 matching 8 bases. This receptor was taken from a donor at least 40 years old with multiple myeloma. The CDR3 sequence: CASSPKFGSGSNEQFF. The CDR3 DNA follows: TGTGCCAGCAGTCCTAAATTCGGAAGCGGGAGTAATGAGCAGTTCTTC.